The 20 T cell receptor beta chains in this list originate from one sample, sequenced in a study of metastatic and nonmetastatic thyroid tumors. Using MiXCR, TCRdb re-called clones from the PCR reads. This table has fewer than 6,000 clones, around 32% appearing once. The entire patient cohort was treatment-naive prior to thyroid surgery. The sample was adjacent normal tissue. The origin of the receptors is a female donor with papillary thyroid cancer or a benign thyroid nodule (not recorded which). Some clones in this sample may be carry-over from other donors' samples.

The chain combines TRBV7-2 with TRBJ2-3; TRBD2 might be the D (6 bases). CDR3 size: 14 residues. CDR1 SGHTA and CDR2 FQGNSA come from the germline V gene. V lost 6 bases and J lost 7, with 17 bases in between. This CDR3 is CASSYPGRDYTQYF. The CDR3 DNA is TGTGCCAGCAGTTATCCCGGGAGAGACTATACGCAGTATTTT.

The CDR3 protein is CSALSLDRGPDTQYF. CDR3 sequence (DNA): TGCAGTGCTTTGAGCCTCGACAGGGGGCCAGATACGCAGTATTTT. The chain links TRBV20-1 to TRBJ2-3; 10 bases are a match to TRBD1. V lost 5 bases, J lost 4 bases, and 9 bases stayed unmatched. Looked up from germline, CDR1 is DFQATT and CDR2 is SNEGSKA (reference sequence). The CDR3 has 15 amino acids.

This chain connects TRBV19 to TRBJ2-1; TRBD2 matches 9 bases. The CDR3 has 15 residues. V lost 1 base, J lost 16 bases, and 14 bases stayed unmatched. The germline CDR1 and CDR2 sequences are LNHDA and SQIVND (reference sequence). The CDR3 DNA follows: TGTGCCAGTAGTATAGGTACTAGCGGGTGGGTTGATCGATTCTTC. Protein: CASSIGTSGWVDRFF. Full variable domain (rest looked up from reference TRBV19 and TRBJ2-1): DGGITQSPKYLFRKEGQNVTLSCEQNLNHDAMYWYRQDPGQGLRLIYYSQIVNDFQKGDIAEGYSVSREKKESFPLTVTSAQKNPTAFYLCASSIGTSGWVDRFFGPGTRLTVL.

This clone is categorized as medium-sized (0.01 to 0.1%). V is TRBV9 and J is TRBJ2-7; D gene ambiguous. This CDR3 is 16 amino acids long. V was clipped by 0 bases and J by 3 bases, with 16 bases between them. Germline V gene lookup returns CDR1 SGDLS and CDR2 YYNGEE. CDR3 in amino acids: CASSVVATEVGYEQYF. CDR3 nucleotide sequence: TGTGCCAGCAGCGTAGTGGCCACGGAAGTGGGCTACGAGCAGTACTTC. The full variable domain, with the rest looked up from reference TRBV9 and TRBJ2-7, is DSGVTQTPKHLITATGQRVTLRCSPRSGDLSVYWYQQSLDQGLQFLIQYYNGEERAKGNILERFSAQQFPDLHSELNLSSLELGDSALYFCASSVVATEVGYEQYFGPGTRLTVT.

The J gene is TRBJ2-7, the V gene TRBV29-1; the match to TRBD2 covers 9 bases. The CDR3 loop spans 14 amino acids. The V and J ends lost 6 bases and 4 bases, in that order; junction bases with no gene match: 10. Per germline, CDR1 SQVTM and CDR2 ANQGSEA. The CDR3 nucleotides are TGCAGCGTGCCTCTCGCGGGAGGGACGTACGAGCAGTACTTC. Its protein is CSVPLAGGTYEQYF.

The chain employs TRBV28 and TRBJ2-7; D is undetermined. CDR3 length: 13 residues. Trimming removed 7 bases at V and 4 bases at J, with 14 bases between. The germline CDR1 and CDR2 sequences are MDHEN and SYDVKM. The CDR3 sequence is CASTTPSLYEQYF. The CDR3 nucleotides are TGTGCCAGCACCACCCCCAGCCTGTACGAGCAGTACTTC.

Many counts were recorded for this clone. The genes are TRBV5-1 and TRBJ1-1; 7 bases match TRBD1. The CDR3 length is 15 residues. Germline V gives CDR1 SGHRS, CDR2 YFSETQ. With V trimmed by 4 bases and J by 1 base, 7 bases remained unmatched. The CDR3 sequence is CASSALQGRNTEAFF. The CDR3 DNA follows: TGCGCCAGCAGCGCATTACAGGGGAGGAACACTGAAGCTTTCTTT.

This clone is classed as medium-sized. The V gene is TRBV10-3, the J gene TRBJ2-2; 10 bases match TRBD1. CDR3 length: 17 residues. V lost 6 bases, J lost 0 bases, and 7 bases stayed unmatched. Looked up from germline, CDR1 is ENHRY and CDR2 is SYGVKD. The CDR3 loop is CAIRPGQGKTNTGELFF. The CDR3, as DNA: TGTGCCATCAGACCGGGACAGGGGAAGACGAACACCGGGGAGCTGTTTTTT.

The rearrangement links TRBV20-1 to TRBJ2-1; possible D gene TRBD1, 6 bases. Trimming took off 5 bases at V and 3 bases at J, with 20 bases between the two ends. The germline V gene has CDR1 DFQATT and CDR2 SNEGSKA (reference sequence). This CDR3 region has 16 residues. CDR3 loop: CSAEGQGTLYYNEQFF. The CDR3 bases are TGCAGTGCTGAGGGGCAGGGGACCCTCTACTACAATGAGCAGTTCTTC.

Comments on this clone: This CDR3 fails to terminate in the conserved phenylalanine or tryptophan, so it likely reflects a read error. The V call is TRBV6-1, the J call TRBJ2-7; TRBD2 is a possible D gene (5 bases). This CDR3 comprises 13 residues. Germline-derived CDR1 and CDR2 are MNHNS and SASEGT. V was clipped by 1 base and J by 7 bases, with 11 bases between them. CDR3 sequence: CASSEGGGGEQYC. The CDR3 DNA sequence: TGTGCCAGCAGTGAAGGAGGCGGAGGAGAGCAGTACTGC.

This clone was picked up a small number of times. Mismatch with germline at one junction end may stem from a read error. The CDR3 here is CASSPGTGGCYEKYF. DNA for the CDR3: TGTGCCAGCAGTCCCGGGACAGGGGGATGCTACGAGAAGTACTTC. The rearrangement joins TRBV6-1 to TRBJ2-7; TRBD1 agrees at 11 bases. The CDR3 extends over 15 amino acids. Germline V gene sequence: CDR1 MNHNS, CDR2 SASEGT.

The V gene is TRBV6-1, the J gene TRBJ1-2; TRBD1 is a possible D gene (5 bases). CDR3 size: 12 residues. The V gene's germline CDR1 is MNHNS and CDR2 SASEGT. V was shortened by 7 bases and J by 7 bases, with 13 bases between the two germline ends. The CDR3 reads CASKWGVGGYTF. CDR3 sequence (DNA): TGTGCCAGCAAGTGGGGGGTAGGTGGCTACACCTTC.

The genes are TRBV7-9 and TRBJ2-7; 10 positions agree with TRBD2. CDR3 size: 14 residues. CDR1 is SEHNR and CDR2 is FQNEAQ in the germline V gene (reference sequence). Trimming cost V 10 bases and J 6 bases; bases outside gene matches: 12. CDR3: CAIQVASGSIEQYF. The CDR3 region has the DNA TGTGCCATCCAGGTGGCTAGCGGGAGTATCGAGCAGTACTTC.

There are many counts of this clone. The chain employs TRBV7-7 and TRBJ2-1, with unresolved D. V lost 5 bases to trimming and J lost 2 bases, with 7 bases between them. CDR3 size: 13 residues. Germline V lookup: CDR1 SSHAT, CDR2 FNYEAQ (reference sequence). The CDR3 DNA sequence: TGTGCCAGCAGCCCTAGTGCCTACAATGAGCAGTTCTTC. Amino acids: CASSPSAYNEQFF.

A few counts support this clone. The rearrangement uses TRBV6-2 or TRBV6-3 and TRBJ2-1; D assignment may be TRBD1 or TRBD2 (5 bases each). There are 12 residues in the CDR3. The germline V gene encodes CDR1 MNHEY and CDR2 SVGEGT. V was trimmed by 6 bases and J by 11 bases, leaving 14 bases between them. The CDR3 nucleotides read TGTGCCAGCAGCATGGTTGGGACCAAGCAGTTCTTC. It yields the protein CASSMVGTKQFF.

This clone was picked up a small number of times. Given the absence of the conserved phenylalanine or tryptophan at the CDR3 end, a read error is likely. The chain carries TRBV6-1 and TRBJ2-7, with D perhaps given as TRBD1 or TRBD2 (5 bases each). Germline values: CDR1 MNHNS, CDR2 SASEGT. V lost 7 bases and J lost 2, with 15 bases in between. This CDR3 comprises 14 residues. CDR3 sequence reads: CASTTGTDPYEQYS. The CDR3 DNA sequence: TGTGCCAGCACCACCGGGACGGACCCCTACGAGCAGTACTCC.

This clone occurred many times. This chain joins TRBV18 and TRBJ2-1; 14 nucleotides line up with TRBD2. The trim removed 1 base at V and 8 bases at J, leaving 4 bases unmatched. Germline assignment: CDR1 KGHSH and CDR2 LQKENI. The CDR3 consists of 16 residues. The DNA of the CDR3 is TGTGCCAGCTCACCACAGGAGACTAGCGGGAGGGATGAGCAGTTCTTC. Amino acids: CASSPQETSGRDEQFF. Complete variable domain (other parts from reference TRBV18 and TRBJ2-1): NAGVMQNPRHLVRRRGQEARLRCSPMKGHSHVYWYRQLPEEGLKFMVYLQKENIIDESGMPKERFSAEFPKEGPSILRIQQVVRGDSAAYFCASSPQETSGRDEQFFGPGTRLTVL.

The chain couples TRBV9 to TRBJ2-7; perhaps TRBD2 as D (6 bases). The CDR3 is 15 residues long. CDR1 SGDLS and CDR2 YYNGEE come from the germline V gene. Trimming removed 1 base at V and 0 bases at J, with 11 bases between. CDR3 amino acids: CASSVSAGSSYEQYF. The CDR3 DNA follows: TGTGCCAGCAGCGTAAGTGCCGGGAGCTCCTACGAGCAGTACTTC.

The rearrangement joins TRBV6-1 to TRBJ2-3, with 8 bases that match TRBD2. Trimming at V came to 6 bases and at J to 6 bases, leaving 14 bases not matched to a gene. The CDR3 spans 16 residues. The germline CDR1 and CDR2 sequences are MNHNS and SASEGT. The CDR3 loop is CASSSREGEAGDTQYF. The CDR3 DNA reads TGTGCCAGCAGCTCCCGGGAGGGGGAGGCGGGGGATACGCAGTATTTT.

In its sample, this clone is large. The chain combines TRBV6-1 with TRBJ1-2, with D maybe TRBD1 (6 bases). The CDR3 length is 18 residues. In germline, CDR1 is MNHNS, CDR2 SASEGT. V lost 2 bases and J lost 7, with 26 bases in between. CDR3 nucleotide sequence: TGTGCCAGCAGTGAACAGGGGACGTCCGCGTCTTGGGGTGGTGGCTACACCTTC. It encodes CASSEQGTSASWGGGYTF.